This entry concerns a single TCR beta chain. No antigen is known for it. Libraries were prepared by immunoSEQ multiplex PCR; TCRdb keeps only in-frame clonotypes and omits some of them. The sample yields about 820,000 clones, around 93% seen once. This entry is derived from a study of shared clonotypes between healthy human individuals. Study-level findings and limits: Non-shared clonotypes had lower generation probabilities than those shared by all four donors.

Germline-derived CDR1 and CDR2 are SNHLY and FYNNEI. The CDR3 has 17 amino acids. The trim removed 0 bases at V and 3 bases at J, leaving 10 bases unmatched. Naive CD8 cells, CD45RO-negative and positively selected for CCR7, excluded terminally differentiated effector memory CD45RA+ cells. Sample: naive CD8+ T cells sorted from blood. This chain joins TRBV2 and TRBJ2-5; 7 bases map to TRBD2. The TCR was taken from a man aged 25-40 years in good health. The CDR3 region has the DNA TGTGCCAGCAGTGAAGCGCTGGTCAGCCGGGGGGAAGAGACCCAGTACTTC. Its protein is CASSEALVSRGEETQYF. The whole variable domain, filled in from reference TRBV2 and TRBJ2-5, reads EPEVTQTPSHQVTQMGQEVILRCVPISNHLYFYWYRQILGQKVEFLVSFYNNEISEKSEIFDDQFSVERPDGSNFTLKIRSTKLEDSAMYFCASSEALVSRGEETQYFGPGTRLLVL.